This record concerns one T cell receptor (beta chain) sequence. This clone was detected a few times. Its target antigen remains unknown. No qualities accompany the bases; no much larger clone lies one base away. Cut back by 7 bases and 0 bases, the V and J ends lie 12 bases apart. From the cysteine through the phenylalanine, the CDR3 covers 13 amino acids. Just the 39-base CDR3 DNA is kept, in frame starting at base 1. CDR1 SQVTM and CDR2 ANQGSEA are derived from the germline V gene. The record originates from a study of shared clonotypes between healthy human individuals (dated by TCRdb to 2020 to 2021). Study-wide context: A few men and two women, aged 18 to 49 years, made up the cohort. Between about 0.85 and 9.5 billion PBMCs per donor were obtained by leukapheresis. To estimate repertoire size and how much clonotypes are shared between individuals, the study performed deep sequencing of blood TCR repertoires from a handful of healthy adults. To increase sequencing depth and limit assay-specific biases, different laboratories used diverse techniques to prepare libraries and sequence TCR repertoires.

Healthy HIV-negative adults with no recently reported acute infections or vaccinations were included as donors. All donors were Caucasian adults living in Nashville, Tennessee, USA. In the unsorted samples, roughly 90 million PBMCs were counted, and genomic DNA was extracted using the QIAamp DNA Blood Mini kit. Blood was collected by leukapheresis, and PBMCs were isolated by Ficoll-Histopaque density gradient centrifugation and then cryopreserved in liquid nitrogen vapor phase. Using the deep immunoSEQ assay, TCR CDR3 regions were amplified from genomic DNA by multiplex PCR. Genomic DNA extracted from each cell subset was distributed evenly over all wells of several immunoSEQ 96-well plates, and each plate served as one replicate. Each replicate PCR for unsorted PBMC received roughly 300 ng genomic DNA, equal to 30,000 to 35,000 T cell genomes. Unsorted PBMC genomic DNA was sequenced across ten immunoSEQ deep assay plates. The purified libraries were quantified using a Qubit 3.0 fluorometer, sized with a Bioanalyzer 2100, and then quantified again using the KAPA Library Quantification kit. Each immunoSEQ 96-well plate was sequenced on its own single-read 150-cycle Illumina NextSeq 550 flow cell. For the original study's pipeline: The immunoSEQ output contained only junctional sequences without quality scores, so filtering could not match that applied to full-length reads. To assign V/J genes and CDR3, sequences were annotated against IMGT germline references using PyIR, a Python wrapper for IgBLAST v1.9. Any read was removed if the V/J assignment was weak (E-value above 1e-6), the CDR3 was missing, or the read contained stop codons, out-of-frame junctions, or ambiguous translated residues. V3J clonotypes were defined as sequences sharing the same inferred V gene, J gene, and CDR3 amino acid sequence. To compute the percentage overlap between repertoires, the number of shared unique clonotypes was divided by the size of the smaller repertoire. Richness of each repertoire was evaluated using RTK rarefaction, the Chao1 estimator, and Recon v2.1 estimates of unobserved clonotypes. The immuneACCESS repertoire file appears here via TCRdb, limited to in-frame rearrangements. These files lack a portion of the clones; in checked studies, under half of the deficit traces to unresolved V genes, and the cause of the others is not known. V and J calls and clone size are given by that table; D and trimming were obtained from the DNA. The sample table records about 470,000 clones; around 79% of these occur just once. The ten most abundant clones make up about 13% of the sample.

Points the paper makes about the study in general: Only blood was sampled, and tissue TCR repertoires likely differ from those in blood. Because the study included a small number of donors, the genetic and exposure-history diversity represented was limited. Pairwise subsampling indicated that sequencing depth was expected to affect the degree of clonotype sharing among donors.

The sequencing sample was made of PBMCs. Recombination connected TRBV29-1 to TRBJ1-1; TRBD1 is a possible D gene, resting on 5 matching bases. The receptor's source is a woman between 35 and 50 years old in good health. Some clones in this sample may be carry-over from other donors' samples. In nucleotides, the sequence is TGCAGCGGCAGGGTGGAAATGAACACTGAAGCTTTCTTT. Its amino acids are CSGRVEMNTEAFF.